One and the same sample provided the 2 T cell receptor beta chains below, sequenced in a study of T cells of healthy individuals. A single record per CDR3 protein comes from TCRdb applying MiXCR to the 5' RACE reads. This sample has about 53,000 distinct CDR3 sequences, with roughly 15% found just once. These receptors all stem from a human donor in good health.

This chain joins TRBV7-2 and TRBJ2-7, with D possibly TRBD2 on 5 matching bases. Trimming took off 5 bases at V and 0 bases at J, with 8 bases between the two ends. The CDR3 has 13 residues. Per germline, CDR1 SGHTA and CDR2 FQGNSA. CDR3 amino acids: CASSVGSSYEQYF. Here the CDR3 DNA reads TGTGCCAGCAGCGTGGGGAGCTCCTACGAGCAGTACTTC. Full variable domain (remainder filled in from reference TRBV7-2 and TRBJ2-7): GAGVSQSPSNKVTEKGKDVELRCDPISGHTALYWYRQSLGQGLEFLIYFQGNSAPDKSGLPSDRFSAERTGGSVSTLTIQRTQQEDSAVYLCASSVGSSYEQYFGPGTRLTVT.

The table lists this clonotype with a few counts. In DNA form, the CDR3 reads TGCGCCAGCAGCGTAGACAGGGCGAACACTGAAGCTTTCTTT. This sequence encodes CASSVDRANTEAFF. The chain links TRBV5-1 to TRBJ1-1; TRBD1 matches at 7 bases. With V trimmed by 4 bases and J by 1 base, 4 bases remained unmatched. Germline V gives CDR1 SGHRS, CDR2 YFSETQ. The CDR3 runs to 14 residues.